The 28 T cell receptor beta chains reported below all come from one sample, sequenced in a study of T cell responses to AZD1222 COVID-19 vaccine. The data were produced by immunoSEQ multiplex PCR, yet TCRdb's version contains in-frame clones alone and is incomplete. This table holds about 120,000 clones, 80% to 90% found once. The specimen was peripheral blood, collected on day 0 of AZD1222 vaccination. These receptors all come from an adult in good health.

The chain couples TRBV5-1 to TRBJ2-5; D not certain. CDR1 is SGHRS, CDR2 YFSETQ, per germline. The CDR3 spans 13 residues. Trimming removed 0 bases at V and 9 bases at J, with 12 bases between. This CDR3 is CASSLGGGGAQYF. CDR3 DNA: TGCGCCAGCAGCTTGGGTGGTGGTGGGGCCCAGTACTTC.

The gene calls are TRBV7-9 and TRBJ2-7; D remains ambiguous. V was pared by 4 bases and J by 3 bases, with 7 bases between. From germline, CDR1 is SEHNR and CDR2 FQNEAQ (reference sequence). There are 12 residues in the CDR3. This chain's CDR3 is CASSSTHYEQYF. The CDR3 DNA follows: TGTGCCAGCAGCTCAACCCACTACGAGCAGTACTTC.

The rearrangement links TRBV6-5 to TRBJ1-3; D remains unclear. This CDR3 has 14 residues. The V end was cut by 6 bases, the J end by 1 base, with 10 bases between. The germline V gene has CDR1 MNHEY and CDR2 SVGAGI. DNA for the CDR3: TGTGCCAGCAGGGAGGGCGGTTCTGGAAACACCATATATTTT. This sequence encodes CASREGGSGNTIYF.

This clone was counted once. The rearrangement links TRBV30 to TRBJ2-7; D gene uncertain. This CDR3 comprises 13 residues. Trimming took off 4 bases at V and 3 bases at J, with 13 bases between the two ends. Germline-derived CDR1 and CDR2 are GTSNPN and SVGIG (reference sequence). The CDR3 loop is CAWTLSGGYEQYF. The CDR3 DNA sequence: TGTGCCTGGACGTTGTCAGGCGGCTACGAGCAGTACTTC.

V is TRBV2 and J is TRBJ2-2; 9 nucleotides match TRBD1. The V and J ends lost 7 bases and 0 bases, in that order; junction bases with no gene match: 3. CDR3 size: 15 residues. Germline V gene sequence: CDR1 SNHLY, CDR2 FYNNEI. CDR3 residues: CASTGQGTNTGELFF. For the CDR3, the DNA is TGTGCCAGCACAGGACAGGGGACGAACACCGGGGAGCTGTTTTTT.

This chain links TRBV7-6 with TRBJ1-6; 7 bases line up with TRBD1. The V segment lost 1 base and the J segment 10 bases; nucleotides outside the gene matches: 7. Germline V gene sequence: CDR1 SGHVS, CDR2 FNYEAQ. The CDR3 length is 15 residues. The CDR3 coding sequence is TGTGCCAGCAGCTTAGATAGGGGGCTTGGGTCACCCCTCCACTTT. Its protein product is CASSLDRGLGSPLHF.

V is TRBV4-1 and J is TRBJ2-1, with D maybe TRBD2 (7 bases). The CDR3 spans 18 residues. Germline lookup yields CDR1 MGHRA and CDR2 YSYEKL. Trimming removed 0 bases from V and 7 bases from J, with 22 bases in between. For the CDR3, the DNA is TGCGCCAGCAGCCAAGATAAATTCGGGGGGCTGGGTCGGAATGAGCAGTTCTTC. Its protein is CASSQDKFGGLGRNEQFF.

The V call is TRBV5-1, the J call TRBJ1-1; D possibly corresponds to TRBD1 (6 bases). CDR1 is SGHRS and CDR2 is YFSETQ in the germline V gene. Trimming removed 1 base at V and 1 base at J, with 11 bases between. This CDR3 is 15 amino acids long. This CDR3 is CASSLFGGQNTEAFF. The CDR3 region has the DNA TGCGCCAGCAGCTTGTTCGGGGGACAGAACACTGAAGCTTTCTTT.

The genes are TRBV30 and TRBJ1-1, with D perhaps matching TRBD1 (5 bases). Per the germline V gene, CDR1 is GTSNPN and CDR2 is SVGIG (reference sequence). CDR3 size: 17 residues. V shed 0 bases and J shed 7 bases, with 24 bases lying between them. The CDR3 DNA reads TGTGCCTGGAGTGTCCGACCGGTTTTGTCCGGGGGTCTTGAAGCTTTCTTT. Translating it yields CAWSVRPVLSGGLEAFF.

The rearrangement uses TRBV9 and TRBJ1-2; 7 positions match TRBD1. The CDR3 totals 16 residues. Germline CDR1 reads SGDLS; CDR2 reads YYNGEE. With V trimmed by 0 bases and J by 2 bases, 7 bases remained unmatched. In DNA, the CDR3 is TGTGCCAGCAGCGTAGATAGGGGGCGCTCCAACTATGGCTACACCTTC. Amino acids: CASSVDRGRSNYGYTF.

In the case of this clone: Compared with germline, one end of the junction differs, possibly owing to a read error. V and J are TRBV19 and TRBJ1-1; no reliable D call. The CDR3 is 12 residues long. CDR1 is LNHDA, CDR2 SQIVND, per germline (reference sequence). CDR3 protein: CASNIGNTEAFF. For the CDR3, the DNA is TGTGCCAGTAATATAGGGAACACTGAAGCTTTCTTT.

This sequence joins TRBV6-6 and TRBJ1-1; 9 bases are shared with TRBD1. The CDR3 covers 13 residues. The V segment lost 5 bases and the J segment 3 bases; nucleotides outside the gene matches: 1. Germline loops: CDR1 MNHNY, CDR2 SVGAGI (reference sequence). CDR3 sequence reads: CASSGDRDTEAFF. The CDR3 DNA is TGTGCCAGCAGTGGGGACAGGGACACTGAAGCTTTCTTT.

The rearrangement links TRBV7-9 to TRBJ2-5; TRBD2 matches 8 bases. With V trimmed by 1 base and J by 4 bases, 8 bases remained unmatched. Germline CDR1 and CDR2: SEHNR and FQNEAQ (reference sequence). This CDR3 spans 16 amino acids. CDR3 DNA sequence: TGTGCCAGCAGCTTAGGAGAAGCGGGAGTTAGAGAGACCCAGTACTTC. It codes for CASSLGEAGVRETQYF.

This clone was picked up one time. The chain uses TRBV6-5 and TRBJ2-7; D perhaps matches TRBD1 (5 bases). V lost 6 bases and J 2 bases, leaving 11 bases between the germline ends. The CDR3 loop spans 13 amino acids. Germline-derived CDR1 and CDR2 are MNHEY and SVGAGI. The CDR3 spells CASSQGEPYEQYF. As DNA, the CDR3 is TGTGCCAGCAGCCAAGGGGAACCCTACGAGCAGTACTTC.

The V gene is TRBV7-2, the J gene TRBJ2-3, with a tentative D call TRBD2 (6 bases). V lost 7 bases to trimming and J lost 2 bases, with 13 bases between them. CDR3 size: 14 residues. Germline V gene data show CDR1 as SGHTA and CDR2 as FQGNSA. The CDR3 protein is CASNEAGNTDTQYF. CDR3 sequence (DNA): TGTGCCAGCAACGAGGCGGGAAACACAGATACGCAGTATTTT.

The chain combines TRBV7-2 with TRBJ1-4; 11 positions agree with TRBD1. Germline V gene data show CDR1 as SGHTA and CDR2 as FQGNSA. The CDR3 covers 17 residues. The V and J ends lost 5 bases and 0 bases, in that order; junction bases with no gene match: 5. The CDR3 DNA is TGTGCCAGCAGCCTAGTGGGACAGGGGGCAACTAATGAAAAACTGTTTTTT. Translating gives CASSLVGQGATNEKLFF.

This sequence joins TRBV6-4 and TRBJ1-5; the D is unclear. The CDR3 runs to 11 residues. The germline V gene has CDR1 MRHNA and CDR2 SNTAGT. V was cut by 6 bases and J by 7 bases, with 7 bases left in between. The CDR3 loop reads CASRNRQPQHF. For the CDR3, the DNA is TGTGCCAGCAGGAATAGGCAGCCCCAGCATTTT.

The chain has TRBV28 and TRBJ1-5, with D possibly being TRBD1 (5 bases). Trimming took off 8 bases at V and 7 bases at J, with 15 bases between the two ends. Germline CDR1 MDHEN, CDR2 SYDVKM. The CDR3 loop spans 13 amino acids. The chain's CDR3 is CASYGQGEQPQHF. Here the CDR3 DNA reads TGTGCCAGCTATGGGCAGGGAGAGCAGCCCCAGCATTTT.

The J gene is TRBJ1-1, the V gene TRBV9; D is uncertain. The germline gives CDR1 SGDLS, CDR2 YYNGEE. The CDR3 covers 14 residues. V was clipped by 0 bases and J by 2 bases, with 8 bases between them. The CDR3 region is CASSVDSGNTEAFF. CDR3 bases: TGTGCCAGCAGCGTAGATTCGGGAAACACTGAAGCTTTCTTT.

The gene calls are TRBV6-5 and TRBJ2-2; 9 bases line up with TRBD2. V gave up 2 bases and J gave up 7 bases; unmatched junction bases: 8. The CDR3 is made up of 16 amino acids. Germline V gene lookup returns CDR1 MNHEY and CDR2 SVGAGI. CDR3 in DNA: TGTGCCAGCAGTTACACCGAAAGCGGGAGGAACGGGGAGCTGTTTTTT. As protein: CASSYTESGRNGELFF.

This chain joins TRBV29-1 and TRBJ2-7; 7 bases map to TRBD1. This CDR3 contains 13 residues. Per the germline V gene, CDR1 is SQVTM and CDR2 is ANQGSEA. J lost 3 bases, V lost 8 bases, and 10 bases had no gene match. The CDR3 DNA sequence: TGCAGCCCCCCGGGGACAGCGATCTACGAGCAGTACTTC. The encoded protein is CSPPGTAIYEQYF.

The chain carries TRBV5-6 and TRBJ2-7; 9 bases are shared with TRBD1. Losses at the gene ends were 3 bases for V and 9 bases for J; bases not matched to a gene: 7. CDR1 is SGHDT, CDR2 YYEEEE, per germline. The length of the CDR3 is 13 residues. The CDR3 DNA is TGTGCCAGCAGCTCGGAACAGGGGGCGAGGCAGTACTTC. This sequence encodes CASSSEQGARQYF. Full variable domain (outside the CDR3, taken from reference TRBV5-6 and TRBJ2-7): DAGVTQSPTHLIKTRGQQVTLRCSPKSGHDTVSWYQQALGQGPQFIFQYYEEEERQRGNFPDRFSGHQFPNYSSELNVNALLLGDSALYLCASSSEQGARQYFGPGTRLTVT.

The chain uses TRBV6-5 and TRBJ2-7; weak D call: TRBD2 (7 bases). Germline V gene sequence: CDR1 MNHEY, CDR2 SVGAGI. Trimming shortened V by 5 bases and J by 2 bases, and 16 bases separated the two germline ends. The CDR3 covers 15 residues. CDR3 sequence: CASSQGGGHTYEQYF. The CDR3 bases are TGTGCCAGCAGTCAGGGAGGGGGGCACACCTACGAGCAGTACTTC.

This clone was seen just once. This chain links TRBV7-3 with TRBJ2-7; D gene uncertain. CDR3 size: 14 residues. The germline gives CDR1 SGHTA, CDR2 FQGTGA. V lost 6 bases and J 2 bases, leaving 14 bases between the germline ends. The CDR3 nucleotides are TGTGCCAGCAGTCAAGGGATGGTGGCCTACGAGCAGTACTTC. This encodes CASSQGMVAYEQYF.

This clone came up a few times. V gene TRBV30 combines with J gene TRBJ1-5, with TRBD1 as a possible D gene (6 bases). Trimming cost V 3 bases and J 5 bases, with 14 bases left between them. Germline V gene sequence: CDR1 GTSNPN, CDR2 SVGIG (reference sequence). The CDR3 runs to 14 residues. Written as DNA, the CDR3 is TGTGCCTGGAGGGCAAGGGGGGAACATCAGCCCCAGCATTTT. Translating it yields CAWRARGEHQPQHF.

This clone was seen once. The chain couples TRBV7-2 to TRBJ1-2; D gene unclear. The CDR3 is 12 amino acids. Between the trimmed V and J ends, which lost 11 bases and 8 bases, there was a span of 18 bases. Germline CDR1 and CDR2: SGHTA and FQGNSA. The CDR3 is CAGTDEYSGYTF. As DNA, the CDR3 is TGTGCCGGTACGGACGAGTATTCAGGCTACACCTTC.

The J gene is TRBJ1-1, the V gene TRBV19, with D possibly TRBD1 on 6 matching bases. This CDR3 region has 13 residues. In germline, CDR1 is LNHDA, CDR2 SQIVND (reference sequence). V was trimmed by 11 bases and J by 0 bases, leaving 13 bases between them. DNA of the CDR3: TGTGCCTCCGGGCAGGGGTTGAACACTGAAGCTTTCTTT. This sequence encodes CASGQGLNTEAFF. The full variable domain, rest sourced from reference TRBV19 and TRBJ1-1, is DGGITQSPKYLFRKEGQNVTLSCEQNLNHDAMYWYRQDPGQGLRLIYYSQIVNDFQKGDIAEGYSVSREKKESFPLTVTSAQKNPTAFYLCASGQGLNTEAFFGQGTRLTVV.

The chain carries TRBV7-2 and TRBJ2-7; 10 nucleotides align to TRBD1. The CDR3 consists of 14 residues. V gave up 5 bases and J gave up 3 bases; unmatched junction bases: 4. Germline assignment: CDR1 SGHTA and CDR2 FQGNSA. CDR3 amino acids: CASSDRDRGYEQYF. The CDR3, as DNA: TGTGCCAGCAGCGACCGGGACAGGGGCTACGAGCAGTACTTC.